This T cell receptor beta chain was observed in a study of OX40 agonist ivuxolimab in advanced cancers. Describing the broader study: The costimulatory receptor OX40 (CD134) was targeted by ivuxolimab, a fully human IgG2 agonistic monoclonal antibody. Intravenous ivuxolimab was administered to patients every 2 weeks at six dose levels: 0.01, 0.1, 0.3, 1.5, 3 and 10 mg/kg. Of the approximately 50 patients in dose escalation, about 20 had hepatocellular carcinoma, about 15 had melanoma, 9 had renal cell carcinoma and 9 had head and neck cancer. A male proportion of around 83% and a mean age of about 60 years, ranging from roughly 23 to 90, were recorded for the dose-escalation cohort. Prior anti-PD-1, anti-PD-L1 or anti-CTLA-4 therapy was permitted, and approximately 41% of dose-escalation patients had received checkpoint inhibitors. Three dose-escalation patients achieved partial responses, one with hepatocellular carcinoma and two with cutaneous melanoma. The point of sequencing TCRbeta in the periphery was to test whether ivuxolimab changed TCR sequence diversity and drove clonal T-cell expansion. The paper covers the monotherapy dose-escalation part of the phase I ivuxolimab trial, which included N = 52 patients. Overall study outcomes, separate from this receptor: Low levels of normalized T-cell clonal expansion were also seen in some patients who did not respond. At doses of 0.1 to 3.0 mg/kg, clonal expansion of both CD4+ and CD8+ blood T cells was observed from baseline to week 6. On average, CD8+ T cells showed more expanded clones than CD4+ T cells after ivuxolimab. In the 0.1-3.0 mg/kg groups, partial responders had among the lowest normalized peripheral clonal expansion, particularly in CD8+ T cells. Which antigens the clonally expanded peripheral T cells were specific for was not determined.

As for this clone: The antigen it binds to is not known. Per-nucleotide qualities are absent, and no much larger clonotype sits a single base away.

Patients with a history of autoimmune disease or receiving systemic immunosuppression were excluded from the trial. In every dose cohort, peripheral blood was drawn for TCR sequencing at baseline, cycle 4 day 1, and cycle 7 day 1. Samples came from an open-label, multicenter, first-in-human phase I dose-escalation trial of ivuxolimab. The trial enrolled adults with locally advanced or metastatic head and neck squamous cell, hepatocellular, melanoma or renal cell carcinoma. CD4+ and CD8+ T cells were sorted separately from peripheral blood before TCR sequencing. Between the V and J ends, shortened by 2 bases and 8 bases respectively, the junction contains 6 bases. The CDR3 covers 11 residues, taking in both the cysteine and the phenylalanine. Of the read, only the CDR3 DNA is kept; its 33 bases are in frame from base 1. CDR1 and CDR2, looked up from the germline V gene (reference sequence), are SEHNR and FQNEAQ.

To sequence the TCRbeta CDR3 region, genomic DNA was isolated from the sorted cells. TCRbeta CDR3 regions were sequenced using the immunoSEQ Assay. This is the immuneACCESS table as TCRdb keeps it, with only in-frame sequences that have V and J called. A part of the clones is gone; compared with another copy, unresolved V genes explain less than half, and the rest is unexplained. The sample yields approximately 82,000 clones; roughly 90% were counted once. The top ten constitute roughly 10% of the sample. The clonotype was recovered from an adult with an advanced solid tumor such as melanoma, head and neck, liver or kidney cancer. This chain joins TRBV7-9 to TRBJ1-2, with the D gene call left open. This specimen consisted of CD4+ or CD8+ T cells sorted from blood, obtained in a trial of the OX40 agonist ivuxolimab. At the DNA level, the sequence is TGTGCCAGCAGCTTACCGGGAGGCTACACCTTC. Its coded protein is CASSLPGGYTF.